The 4 T cell receptor beta chains below all came from one sample that was sequenced in a study of control samples from healthy donors and cancer patients (dated by TCRdb to the early 2020s). To prepare the library, the immunoSEQ multiplex PCR assay was applied. Sourced from immuneACCESS, this table was stored by TCRdb with only in-frame sequences that have V and J called. A share of the clones is absent; for the studies checked, an unresolved V gene accounts for under half, and the remainder has no known explanation. In this sample the table shows 100,000 to 150,000 clones, roughly nine tenths of which occur a single time. The ten largest clones represent approximately 8% of the sample. Sequencing was carried out using blood. Receptor source: a woman under 30 in good health.

This clone has only one observation. The chain carries TRBV6-2 or TRBV6-3 and TRBJ2-7; 10 bases map to TRBD2. V dropped 2 bases and J dropped 3; count of bases not matched to a gene: 10. Germline values: CDR1 MNHEY, CDR2 SVGEGT. The CDR3 has 17 amino acids. The chain's CDR3 is CASSYREPSGGFYEQYF. The DNA for the CDR3 is TGTGCCAGCAGTTACCGTGAGCCTAGCGGGGGCTTCTACGAGCAGTACTTC.

The sample holds one count of this clone. This chain links TRBV6-5 with TRBJ1-3; possibly TRBD1 for D (5 bases). Trimming cost V 2 bases and J 0 bases, with 8 bases left between them. CDR3 length equals 15 residues. The germline CDR1 and CDR2 sequences are MNHEY and SVGAGI. The CDR3 loop reads CASSYGALSGNTIYF. The CDR3 nucleotides are TGTGCCAGCAGTTACGGGGCCCTCTCTGGAAACACCATATATTTT.

The J gene is TRBJ2-2, the V gene TRBV3-1 (or the pseudogene TRBV3-2); D remains unclear. The CDR3 runs to 14 residues. The ends were cut back, 1 base at V and 3 bases at J, with 6 bases in the middle. The germline V gene has CDR1 LGHDT and CDR2 YNNKEL (reference sequence). The DNA for the CDR3 is TGTGCCAGCAGCCAAGCAAAATACACCGGGGAGCTGTTTTTT. It yields the protein CASSQAKYTGELFF.

This chain links TRBV4-3 with TRBJ1-1, with TRBD1 as a possible D gene (6 bases). Per the germline V gene, CDR1 is LGHNA and CDR2 is YSLEER. V dropped 3 bases and J dropped 4 bases, with 15 bases sitting between them. This CDR3 contains 15 residues. Here the CDR3 DNA reads TGCGCCAGCAGCCAGGGGACAACCCCCGGCACTGAAGCTTTCTTT. It codes for CASSQGTTPGTEAFF.